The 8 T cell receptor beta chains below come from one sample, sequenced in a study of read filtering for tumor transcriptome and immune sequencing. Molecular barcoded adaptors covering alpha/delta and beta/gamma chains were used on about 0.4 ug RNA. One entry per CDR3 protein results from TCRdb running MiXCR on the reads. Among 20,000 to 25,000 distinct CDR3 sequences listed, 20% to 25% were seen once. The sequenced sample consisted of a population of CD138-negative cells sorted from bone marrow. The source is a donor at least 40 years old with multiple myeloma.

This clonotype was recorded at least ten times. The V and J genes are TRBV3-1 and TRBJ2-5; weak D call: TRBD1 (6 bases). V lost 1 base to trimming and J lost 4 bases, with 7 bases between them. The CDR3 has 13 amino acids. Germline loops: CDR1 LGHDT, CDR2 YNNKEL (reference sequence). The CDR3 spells CASSQARGETQYF. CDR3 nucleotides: TGTGCCAGCAGCCAAGCCAGGGGAGAGACCCAGTACTTC.

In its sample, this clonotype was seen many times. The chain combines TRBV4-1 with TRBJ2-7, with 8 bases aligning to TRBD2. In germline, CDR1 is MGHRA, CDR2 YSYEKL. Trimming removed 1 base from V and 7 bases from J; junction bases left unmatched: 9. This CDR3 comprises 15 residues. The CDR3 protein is CASSQVRAGVQEQYF. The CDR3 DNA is TGCGCCAGCAGCCAAGTTAGAGCGGGAGTTCAGGAGCAGTACTTC.

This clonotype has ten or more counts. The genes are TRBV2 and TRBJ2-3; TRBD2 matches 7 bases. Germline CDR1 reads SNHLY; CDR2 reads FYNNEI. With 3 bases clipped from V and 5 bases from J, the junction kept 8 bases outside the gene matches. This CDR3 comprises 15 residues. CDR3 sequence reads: CASSDGGRGIDTQYF. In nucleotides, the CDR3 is TGTGCCAGCAGTGATGGCGGGAGAGGTATAGATACGCAGTATTTT.

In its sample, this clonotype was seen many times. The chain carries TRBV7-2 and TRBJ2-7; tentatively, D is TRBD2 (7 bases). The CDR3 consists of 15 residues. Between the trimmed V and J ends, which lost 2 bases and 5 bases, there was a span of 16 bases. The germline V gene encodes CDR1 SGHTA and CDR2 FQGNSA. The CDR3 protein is CASSLSGGDPHEQYF. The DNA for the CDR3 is TGTGCCAGCAGCTTATCGGGGGGCGACCCCCACGAGCAGTACTTC. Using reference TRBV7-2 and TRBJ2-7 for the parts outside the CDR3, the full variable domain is GAGVSQSPSNKVTEKGKDVELRCDPISGHTALYWYRQSLGQGLEFLIYFQGNSAPDKSGLPSDRFSAERTGGSVSTLTIQRTQQEDSAVYLCASSLSGGDPHEQYFGPGTRLTVT.

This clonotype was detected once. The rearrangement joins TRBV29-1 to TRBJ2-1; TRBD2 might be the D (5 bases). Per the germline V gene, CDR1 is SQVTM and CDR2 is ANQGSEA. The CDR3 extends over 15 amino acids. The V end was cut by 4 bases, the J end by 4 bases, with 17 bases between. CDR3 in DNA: TGCAGCGTTGTTACTAGGCTAGCCAGTTACAATGAGCAGTTCTTC. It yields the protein CSVVTRLASYNEQFF.

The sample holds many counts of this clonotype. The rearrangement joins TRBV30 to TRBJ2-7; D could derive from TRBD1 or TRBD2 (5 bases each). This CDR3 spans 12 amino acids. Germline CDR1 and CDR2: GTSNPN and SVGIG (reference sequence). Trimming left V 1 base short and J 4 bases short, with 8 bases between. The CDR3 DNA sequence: TGTGCCTGGAGTGAGTGGGGGTACGAGCAGTACTTC. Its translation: CAWSEWGYEQYF.

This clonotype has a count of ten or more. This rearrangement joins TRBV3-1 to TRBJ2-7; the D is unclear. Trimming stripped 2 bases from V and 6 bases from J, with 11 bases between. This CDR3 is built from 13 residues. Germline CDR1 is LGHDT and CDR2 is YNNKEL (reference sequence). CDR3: CASSQPWTGEQYF. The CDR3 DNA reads TGTGCCAGCAGCCAACCGTGGACGGGCGAGCAGTACTTC.

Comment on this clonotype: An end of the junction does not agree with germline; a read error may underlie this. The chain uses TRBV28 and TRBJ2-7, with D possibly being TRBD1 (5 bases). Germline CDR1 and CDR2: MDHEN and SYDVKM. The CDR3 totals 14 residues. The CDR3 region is CARSLGQGSYEEYF. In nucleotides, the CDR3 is TGTGCCCGCAGTTTAGGGCAGGGCTCCTACGAGGAGTACTTC.